Detailed here is one T cell receptor beta chain. The antigen is unknown. This CDR3 is built from 15 residues. Germline-derived CDR1 and CDR2 are MGHRA and YSYEKL. V lost 0 bases to trimming and J lost 3 bases; unmatched junction nucleotides: 2. The data belong to a study of tumor-infiltrating lymphocytes in primary liver carcinoma. Background on the study: Enrolled patients were male and female, aged 30 to 69 years. Findings and limits, study-wide: Top-250-clone fractions were significantly higher in tumors than in blood (p = 0.039). Tumor-adjacent and tumor-blood pairs displayed less overlap than did pairs of tumor regions.

Synthesis of TCR beta cDNA was carried out from 450 to 650 ng total RNA with a constant-region primer. It was through three nested multiplex PCR rounds of slightly modified ARM-PCR that TCR beta libraries arose. Both of the initial two PCR rounds ran for about 11 cycles and employed TRBV1-TRBV30 forward primers alongside a C-beta reverse primer. TCRdb reprocessed the multiplex PCR reads with MiXCR, giving one entry per CDR3 protein. The sample records about 96,000 distinct CDR3 sequences, just over 65% being singletons. Unsorted bulk tissue of roughly 20-34 mg yielded co-extracted RNA and DNA. Patients carried chronic HBV infection without prior treatment.

Material: tumor-adjacent normal liver tissue. The chain combines TRBV4-1 with TRBJ2-7; 10 nucleotides align to TRBD2. This sequence was found in a man in his forties with primary liver carcinoma and hepatitis B virus infection. The CDR3 reads CASSQEGLALYEQYF. CDR3 sequence (DNA): TGCGCCAGCAGCCAAGAGGGACTAGCGCTCTACGAGCAGTACTTC.